What follows is one T cell receptor (beta chain) and its context. Its antigen is as yet unknown. Some clones are missing from TCRdb's copy, which holds only in-frame ones; the method was immunoSEQ multiplex PCR. The sample includes about 240,000 clones, roughly 84% of them seen just once. This record belongs to a study of Tregs in tolerant kidney transplant recipients. The study, taken as a whole, reports: The small number of patients limits these findings pending further validation.

Germline CDR1 SQVTM, CDR2 ANQGSEA. Trimming removed 6 bases from V and 2 bases from J; junction bases left unmatched: 14. This CDR3 spans 17 amino acids. The origin of this receptor is a human donor in good health. The sample comprised CD4+ T cells from blood. V is TRBV29-1 and J is TRBJ2-5; 11 bases are shared with TRBD2. The CDR3 protein is CSVERIAGGSRQETQYF. In DNA form, the CDR3 reads TGCAGCGTAGAAAGAATAGCGGGAGGGAGCCGGCAAGAGACCCAGTACTTC.